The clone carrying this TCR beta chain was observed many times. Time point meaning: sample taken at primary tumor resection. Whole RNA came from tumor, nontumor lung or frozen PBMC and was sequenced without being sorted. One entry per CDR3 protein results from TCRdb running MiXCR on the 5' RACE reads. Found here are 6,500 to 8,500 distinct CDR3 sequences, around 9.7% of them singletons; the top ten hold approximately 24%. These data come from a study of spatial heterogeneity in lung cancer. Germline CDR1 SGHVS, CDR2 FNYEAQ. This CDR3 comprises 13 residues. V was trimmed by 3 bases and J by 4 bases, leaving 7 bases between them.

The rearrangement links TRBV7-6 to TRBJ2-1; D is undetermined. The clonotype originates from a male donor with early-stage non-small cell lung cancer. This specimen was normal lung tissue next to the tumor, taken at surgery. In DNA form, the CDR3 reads TGTGCCAGCAGCTTTCAACAATACAATGAGCAGTTCTTC. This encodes CASSFQQYNEQFF.